This TCR beta chain was obtained from a study of cytomegalovirus exposure and HLA in healthy donors. The donors comprised healthy bone marrow donors. Between the trimmed V and J ends, which lost 0 bases and 9 bases, there was a span of 12 bases. The CDR3 has 13 amino acids. Germline-derived CDR1 and CDR2 are SGHRS and YFSETQ. A multiplex PCR was run with 60 Vbeta primers and 13 Jbeta primers. The table came from immunoSEQ multiplex PCR; TCRdb's copy has only in-frame clones and leaves some out. The data hold 160,000 or so clones, with just under 80% observed a single time. The rearrangement links TRBV5-1 to TRBJ1-1, with TRBD1 as a possible D gene (6 bases). The specimen sequenced was PBMCs. This receptor was obtained from a woman in her 50s in good health and CMV-seronegative. The CDR3, as DNA: TGCGCCAGCAGCTTGGAAGGGGGTCAGCAAGCTTTCTTT. This codes for CASSLEGGQQAFF.